The 23 T cell receptor beta chains in this list originate from one sample, sequenced in a study of T cell responses to AZD1222 COVID-19 vaccine. Some clones are missing from TCRdb's copy, which holds only in-frame ones; the method was immunoSEQ multiplex PCR. This table holds about 110,000 clones, 87% found once. The material sequenced was peripheral blood, taken on day 0 of AZD1222 vaccination. Source of these receptors: an adult in good health.

Written as DNA, the CDR3 is TGTGCCAGCAGTTTAAAGGCATGGCTTAGCGGCACTGAAGCTTTCTTT. Protein product: CASSLKAWLSGTEAFF. The rearrangement joins TRBV28 to TRBJ1-1; D is unclear. Trimming removed 2 bases from V and 4 bases from J, with 17 bases in between. The CDR3 is 16 residues long. CDR1 MDHEN and CDR2 SYDVKM come from the germline V gene.

J is TRBJ2-7 and V is TRBV28, with 8 bases lining up with TRBD1. Germline V gives CDR1 MDHEN, CDR2 SYDVKM. Unmatched junction bases numbered 9, after V lost 5 bases and J lost 3 bases. The CDR3 runs 15 residues. CDR3 nucleotide sequence: TGTGCCAGCAGTCCCGAGACAGGGGCAGGCTACGAGCAGTACTTC. Its protein product is CASSPETGAGYEQYF.

This chain links TRBV13 with TRBJ1-6, with TRBD1 matching over 10 bases. This CDR3 region has 16 residues. Losses at the gene ends were 6 bases for V and 3 bases for J; bases not matched to a gene: 5. Germline V lookup: CDR1 PRHDT, CDR2 FYEKMQ (reference sequence). The CDR3 region has the DNA TGTGCCAGCAGACCAAGGGACAGGGGCTATAATTCACCCCTCCACTTT. Amino acid sequence: CASRPRDRGYNSPLHF. The variable domain in full, completed from reference TRBV13 and TRBJ1-6, reads AAGVIQSPRHLIKEKRETATLKCYPIPRHDTVYWYQQGPGQDPQFLISFYEKMQSDKGSIPDRFSAQQFSDYHSELNMSSLELGDSALYFCASRPRDRGYNSPLHFGNGTRLTVT.

This clone was counted between two and nine times. This chain uses TRBV18 with TRBJ2-4; 7 nucleotides line up with TRBD1. The V gene end was trimmed by 0 bases and the J gene end by 1 base; junction bases not matched to a gene: 6. Germline CDR1 reads KGHSH; CDR2 reads LQKENI. This CDR3 contains 17 residues. DNA of the CDR3: TGTGCCAGCTCACCACCGGTAGGGGGCTCCGCCAAAAACATTCAGTACTTC. It translates to CASSPPVGGSAKNIQYF.

The chain combines TRBV13 with TRBJ1-2; TRBD1 matches 7 bases. Germline lookup yields CDR1 PRHDT and CDR2 FYEKMQ (reference sequence). The CDR3 covers 14 residues. Trimming cost V 6 bases and J 4 bases; bases outside gene matches: 8. CDR3 region: CASSSMTGSYGYTF. In nucleotides, the CDR3 is TGTGCCAGCAGTTCGATGACAGGGTCCTATGGCTACACCTTC.

This clone has a single count. CDR3: CASRVLGTDTQYF. In nucleotides, the CDR3 is TGCGCCAGCAGAGTTCTGGGCACAGATACGCAGTATTTT. This rearrangement joins TRBV5-1 to TRBJ2-3; D uncertain. Trimming cost V 5 bases and J 1 base, with 8 bases left between them. Germline-derived CDR1 and CDR2 are SGHRS and YFSETQ. CDR3 length equals 13 residues.

The chain joins TRBV3-1 (or the pseudogene TRBV3-2) to TRBJ1-2; TRBD1 is a possible D gene (5 bases). Germline CDR1 reads LGHDT; CDR2 reads YNNKEL (reference sequence). V dropped 0 bases and J dropped 5 bases, with 10 bases sitting between them. CDR3 size: 14 residues. This CDR3 reads CASSQEGGPYGYTF. The CDR3, as DNA: TGTGCCAGCAGCCAAGAGGGGGGTCCGTATGGCTACACCTTC.

CDR3 sequence: CASSGTYTGELFF. DNA for the CDR3: TGTGCCAGCAGCGGGACATATACCGGGGAGCTGTTTTTT. V and J are TRBV3-1 (or the pseudogene TRBV3-2) and TRBJ2-2; D is perhaps TRBD1 (6 bases). This CDR3 is 13 amino acids long. Germline V gives CDR1 LGHDT, CDR2 YNNKEL (reference sequence). Trimming stripped 5 bases from V and 5 bases from J, with 9 bases between.

The chain has TRBV15 and TRBJ2-7; 9 bases fit TRBD1. Germline V gene lookup returns CDR1 LNHNV and CDR2 YYDKDF (reference sequence). V was pared by 0 bases and J by 7 bases, with 7 bases of the junction left unmatched. This CDR3 has 15 residues. Written as DNA, the CDR3 is TGTGCCACCAGCAGAGATCGGGGACAGGGTAATGAGCAGTACTTC. Residues: CATSRDRGQGNEQYF.

The chain uses TRBV4-1 and TRBJ2-7, with D perhaps given as TRBD1 or TRBD2 (5 bases each). The CDR3 has 16 amino acids. Germline values: CDR1 MGHRA, CDR2 YSYEKL. Trimming left V 1 base short and J 0 bases short, with 13 bases between. CDR3 region: CASSQVTADPSYEQYF. As DNA, the CDR3 is TGCGCCAGCAGCCAAGTGACAGCGGACCCCTCCTACGAGCAGTACTTC.

This chain links TRBV11-2 with TRBJ2-7; TRBD1 agrees at 7 bases. Germline V gene data show CDR1 as SGHAT and CDR2 as FQNNGV. V was pared by 5 bases and J by 3 bases, with 13 bases of the junction left unmatched. This CDR3 region has 16 residues. CDR3 in DNA: TGTGCCAGCAGCCCCCGGTTGAAGGCAGGGGGCTACGAGCAGTACTTC. It translates to CASSPRLKAGGYEQYF.

The chain carries TRBV2 and TRBJ1-5; 8 positions agree with TRBD1. The germline CDR1 and CDR2 sequences are SNHLY and FYNNEI. V trimming: 4 bases; J trimming: 7 bases; junction bases outside the gene matches: 6. The CDR3 runs to 14 residues. The DNA of the CDR3 is TGTGCCAGCAGTGCAGGGGGCGAGAGCCAGCCCCAGCATTTT. Encoded protein: CASSAGGESQPQHF. The full variable domain, its missing parts supplied by reference TRBV2 and TRBJ1-5, is EPEVTQTPSHQVTQMGQEVILRCVPISNHLYFYWYRQILGQKVEFLVSFYNNEISEKSEIFDDQFSVERPDGSNFTLKIRSTKLEDSAMYFCASSAGGESQPQHFGDGTRLSIL.

The chain recombines TRBV5-6 with TRBJ1-1; TRBD1 is a possible D gene (6 bases). V lost 4 bases and J lost 6, with 13 bases in between. From germline, CDR1 is SGHDT and CDR2 YYEEEE. CDR3 length equals 13 residues. This CDR3 is CASSPTGYPEAFF. The DNA for the CDR3 is TGTGCCAGCAGCCCTACAGGGTATCCTGAAGCTTTCTTT.

This clone has just one count. V is TRBV7-5 and J is TRBJ1-4. TRBV7-5 is a documented pseudogene. The CDR3 spans 16 residues. The CDR3 DNA is TGTGCCAGAAGCCCCAGGGGAGGTTGGGGTAGAGAAAAACTGTTTTTT. Residues: CARSPRGGWGREKLFF.

The chain employs TRBV9 and TRBJ2-7; the match to TRBD1 covers 9 bases. Per germline, CDR1 SGDLS and CDR2 YYNGEE. The CDR3 spans 16 residues. The V and J ends lost 0 bases and 6 bases, in that order; junction bases with no gene match: 10. The CDR3 DNA reads as TGTGCCAGCAGCGTAGGATCGGGGACAGGGCTGGCCGAGCAGTACTTC. Its protein is CASSVGSGTGLAEQYF.

The J gene is TRBJ1-2, the V gene TRBV5-1; no reliable D call. Germline V gene lookup returns CDR1 SGHRS and CDR2 YFSETQ. With 0 bases removed from V and 8 bases from J, the gap between germline ends came to 20 bases. The CDR3 covers 16 residues. CDR3 sequence (DNA): TGCGCCAGCAGCTTGGCAGAGGGAGGTCGGAGCGGCGGCTACACCTTC. It codes for CASSLAEGGRSGGYTF.

The chain uses TRBV7-9 and TRBJ2-1; D may be TRBD1 or TRBD2 (5 bases each). V gave up 3 bases and J gave up 5 bases, with 11 bases separating them. Germline values: CDR1 SEHNR, CDR2 FQNEAQ (reference sequence). The CDR3 covers 14 residues. As DNA, the CDR3 is TGTGCCAGCAGCTTGGAGGCAGGGAACAATGAGCAGTTCTTC. Protein: CASSLEAGNNEQFF. Combining the CDR3 with reference TRBV7-9 and TRBJ2-1 gives the whole variable domain DTGVSQNPRHKITKRGQNVTFRCDPISEHNRLYWYRQTLGQGPEFLTYFQNEAQLEKSRLLSDRFSAERPKGSFSTLEIQRTEQGDSAMYLCASSLEAGNNEQFFGPGTRLTVL.

This chain links TRBV7-2 with TRBJ2-3; tentative D call: TRBD2 (5 bases). Trimming pared 5 bases from V and 4 bases from J, leaving 13 bases between. Germline lookup yields CDR1 SGHTA and CDR2 FQGNSA. This CDR3 is 14 amino acids long. In nucleotides, the CDR3 is TGTGCCAGCAGCCTGACTACCCGACCAGATACGCAGTATTTT. It translates to CASSLTTRPDTQYF.

The rearrangement links TRBV7-6 to TRBJ2-1; D may be TRBD1 (5 bases). Trimming pared 3 bases from V and 4 bases from J, leaving 13 bases between. Germline CDR1 is SGHVS and CDR2 is FNYEAQ. The length of the CDR3 is 15 residues. CDR3 sequence: CASSLLGVGYNEQFF. The DNA of the CDR3 is TGTGCCAGCAGCTTGTTAGGGGTCGGGTACAATGAGCAGTTCTTC.

This rearrangement joins TRBV28 to TRBJ2-1; the D gene is possibly TRBD1 (6 bases). CDR3 length: 15 amino acids. Trimming removed 6 bases at V and 1 base at J, with 13 bases between. CDR1 and CDR2 (germline): MDHEN, SYDVKM. CDR3 DNA sequence: TGTGCCAGCAGCCGACCACAGGGTTCCTACAATGAGCAGTTCTTC. It translates to CASSRPQGSYNEQFF.

The chain has TRBV19 and TRBJ1-2; D gene ambiguous. V gave up 2 bases and J gave up 4 bases, with 11 bases separating them. Germline V gene sequence: CDR1 LNHDA, CDR2 SQIVND (reference sequence). CDR3 size: 14 residues. CDR3 region: CASSIPPSGYGYTF. In DNA form, the CDR3 reads TGTGCCAGTAGTATACCCCCTTCGGGCTATGGCTACACCTTC. The full variable domain, with the rest looked up from reference TRBV19 and TRBJ1-2, is DGGITQSPKYLFRKEGQNVTLSCEQNLNHDAMYWYRQDPGQGLRLIYYSQIVNDFQKGDIAEGYSVSREKKESFPLTVTSAQKNPTAFYLCASSIPPSGYGYTFGSGTRLTVV.

This clone was counted a single time. This chain connects TRBV5-8 to TRBJ1-3; tentative D call: TRBD1 (6 bases). Germline CDR1 reads SGHTS; CDR2 reads YDEGEE. Between the trimmed V and J ends, which lost 2 bases and 0 bases, there was a span of 9 bases. This CDR3 has 15 residues. For the CDR3, the DNA is TGTGCCAGCAGCTTCGGACAGATCTCTGGAAACACCATATATTTT. Its protein is CASSFGQISGNTIYF.

This clone has more than one count but fewer than ten. The CDR3 DNA reads as TGTGCCAGTAGCCTGGACAACCGGAACACTGAAGCTTTCTTT. Residues: CASSLDNRNTEAFF. The rearrangement joins TRBV19 to TRBJ1-1, with D possibly being TRBD1 (5 bases). Germline V gene lookup returns CDR1 LNHDA and CDR2 SQIVND (reference sequence). The V end lost 6 bases, the J end lost 1 base, and 12 bases lay between the germline ends. The CDR3 is made up of 14 amino acids.